Each of the 14 T cell receptor beta chains below was sequenced from the same sample in a study of shared clonotypes between healthy human individuals. Generated by immunoSEQ multiplex PCR, the TCRdb table keeps only in-frame clones and is missing some. Of roughly 1,000,000 clones in the sample, roughly 74% are singletons; the top ten hold 0.61%. Sequenced sample: memory CD4+ T cells from PBMCs. Subset denoted: CD45RA-negative fraction. Receptors originate from a young man in good health. Some clones in this sample may be carry-over from other donors' samples.

The J gene is TRBJ2-7, the V gene TRBV7-2; 7 bases align to TRBD2. Germline V gives CDR1 SGHTA, CDR2 FQGNSA. The V and J ends lost 1 base and 4 bases, in that order; junction bases with no gene match: 7. This CDR3 spans 15 amino acids. The CDR3 protein is CASSLEWPAGYEQYF. In nucleotides, the CDR3 is TGTGCCAGCAGCTTAGAATGGCCAGCGGGATACGAGCAGTACTTC.

The genes are TRBV2 and TRBJ1-5; no firm D call. CDR3 size: 16 residues. Germline CDR1 reads SNHLY; CDR2 reads FYNNEI. V was trimmed by 4 bases and J by 6 bases, leaving 19 bases between them. The CDR3 region has the DNA TGTGCCAGCAGTGCCTCCCGGCGGGGAGAGGGTCAGCCCCAGCATTTT. Protein: CASSASRRGEGQPQHF.

This chain joins TRBV6-5 and TRBJ1-2; D might be TRBD1 (5 bases). The CDR3 loop spans 15 amino acids. Germline V CDR1 and CDR2: MNHEY, SVGAGI. V dropped 0 bases and J dropped 3 bases, with 11 bases sitting between them. CDR3 nucleotides: TGTGCCAGCAGTTACTCGGCCCGGGGGGACTATGGCTACACCTTC. This gives the protein CASSYSARGDYGYTF.

This clone was recorded at least ten times. The chain recombines TRBV2 with TRBJ2-5, with D possibly being TRBD1 or TRBD2 (6 bases each). The V gene lost 4 bases and the J gene lost 2 bases, with 14 bases spanning the gap. The length of the CDR3 is 15 residues. CDR1 is SNHLY, CDR2 FYNNEI, per germline. CDR3 region: CASSGGQGRQETQYF. The CDR3 DNA reads as TGTGCCAGCAGTGGTGGCCAGGGGAGGCAAGAGACCCAGTACTTC.

The rearrangement links TRBV9 to TRBJ2-2, with D maybe TRBD1 (6 bases). Deletions cut 1 base from V and 7 bases from J, with 17 bases between. There are 16 residues in the CDR3. CDR1 and CDR2 (germline): SGDLS, YYNGEE. Written as DNA, the CDR3 is TGTGCCAGCAGCGTATCAGGGGCGCGTGGCGGCGGGGAGCTGTTTTTT. Translating it yields CASSVSGARGGGELFF.

V and J are TRBV4-1 and TRBJ1-2; 7 nucleotides agree with TRBD1. Trimming removed 0 bases from V and 11 bases from J; junction bases left unmatched: 18. CDR3 length equals 17 residues. Germline V gives CDR1 MGHRA, CDR2 YSYEKL. CDR3 protein: CASSQDSSGQSSRRYTF. Written as DNA, the CDR3 is TGCGCCAGCAGCCAAGATTCGTCGGGACAGTCTTCCCGGCGTTACACCTTC.

This chain connects TRBV29-1 to TRBJ2-7; D remains ambiguous. Germline CDR1 is SQVTM and CDR2 is ANQGSEA. The CDR3 runs to 12 residues. V lost 3 bases, J lost 5 bases, and 11 bases lay in between. This CDR3 reads CSVDTRRDEQYF. CDR3 nucleotides: TGCAGCGTTGATACCCGGCGAGACGAGCAGTACTTC.

The genes are TRBV5-1 and TRBJ1-4; D not resolved. Germline-derived CDR1 and CDR2 are SGHRS and YFSETQ. The CDR3 loop spans 15 amino acids. V lost 0 bases to trimming and J lost 9 bases, with 15 bases between them. The CDR3 here is CASSLDGMLMKKLFF. The DNA for the CDR3 is TGCGCCAGCAGCTTGGATGGGATGTTAATGAAAAAACTGTTTTTT.

This clone was observed at least ten times. The chain combines TRBV29-1 with TRBJ2-1; 9 bases match TRBD1. The V gene's germline CDR1 is SQVTM and CDR2 ANQGSEA. The V gene end was trimmed by 1 base and the J gene end by 14 bases; junction bases not matched to a gene: 3. The CDR3 is made up of 11 amino acids. DNA for the CDR3: TGCAGCGTTGAAGGCCGGGACAGGGAGTTCTTC. Amino acid sequence: CSVEGRDREFF.

In its sample, this clone was seen many times. The chain uses TRBV28 and TRBJ2-4, with D tentatively TRBD1 (6 bases). V lost 6 bases and J lost 0, with 9 bases in between. This CDR3 contains 14 residues. The germline V gene has CDR1 MDHEN and CDR2 SYDVKM. CDR3 in amino acids: CASRTGRAKNIQYF. The CDR3 coding sequence is TGTGCCAGCAGGACAGGAAGAGCCAAAAACATTCAGTACTTC.

V usage is TRBV9 and J usage is TRBJ2-3; TRBD2 agrees at 9 bases. V lost 4 bases, J lost 3 bases, and 9 bases stayed unmatched. CDR3 length: 16 residues. Looked up from germline, CDR1 is SGDLS and CDR2 is YYNGEE. CDR3 residues: CASSPRGSGSTDTQYF. The CDR3 DNA is TGTGCCAGCAGCCCCCGTGGTAGCGGGAGTACAGATACGCAGTATTTT.

The gene calls are TRBV30 and TRBJ2-5; TRBD2 aligns across 12 bases. The CDR3 is made up of 13 amino acids. Germline lookup yields CDR1 GTSNPN and CDR2 SVGIG (reference sequence). V was pared by 7 bases and J by 4 bases, with 4 bases of the junction left unmatched. The CDR3 here is CAYGLAGLETQYF. CDR3 DNA sequence: TGTGCCTATGGACTAGCGGGACTAGAGACCCAGTACTTC.

The chain has TRBV7-2 and TRBJ2-1, with D possibly being TRBD2 (6 bases). In germline, CDR1 is SGHTA, CDR2 FQGNSA. The CDR3 runs 18 residues. V was shortened by 1 base and J by 2 bases, with 18 bases between the two germline ends. For the CDR3, the DNA is TGTGCCAGCAGCTTAGGGACCGGCATCGCGGGGCCCTACAATGAGCAGTTCTTC. It codes for CASSLGTGIAGPYNEQFF.

The chain employs TRBV2 and TRBJ2-3, with D possibly being TRBD2 (6 bases). CDR3 length: 17 amino acids. The V and J ends lost 10 bases and 0 bases respectively, with 23 bases between them. CDR1 and CDR2 (germline): SNHLY, FYNNEI. CDR3 sequence: CATIPSGPRASTDTQYF. CDR3 in DNA: TGTGCCACCATCCCCAGCGGGCCAAGAGCTAGCACAGATACGCAGTATTTT.